This is a list of T cell receptor beta chains from one sample in a study of blood T cell repertoires in COVID-19. Clones were sequenced by immunoSEQ multiplex PCR, and TCRdb holds only the in-frame ones, with some missing. The table has some 140,000 clones, more than 65% seen once. The sample comprised peripheral blood. These receptors were collected from a man older than 75 with acute or convalescent COVID-19. Both conserved end residues are part of each CDR3. The D gene is left open where the match is weak. Size is omitted from some rows. Given values are once, few, many or a class for expanded clones.

TRBV6-6	.	TRBJ1-5	.	TGTGCCAGCACCCGGGGAGAAGGCAATCAGCCCCAGCATTTT	CASTRGEGNQPQHF
TRBV6-5	.	TRBJ1-1	once	TGTGCCAGCAGTTACGGGCAAGAAGCTTTCTTT	CASSYGQEAFF
TRBV15	.	TRBJ2-1	.	TGTGCCACCAGCAGAGATCCTTTGAATGAGCAGTTCTTC	CATSRDPLNEQFF
TRBV7-8	.	TRBJ1-5	once	TGTGCCAGCAGCCGTATGGGGGGGGCGCGGAATCAGCCCCAGCATTTT	CASSRMGGARNQPQHF
TRBV5-1	TRBD1	TRBJ2-1	.	TGCGCCAGCAGCTTACGGACAGGGGGCGATGAGCAGTTCTTC	CASSLRTGGDEQFF
TRBV7-3	TRBD1	TRBJ1-2	.	TGTGCCAGCAGCCCCACGGGACAGGGTGATGGCTACACCTTC	CASSPTGQGDGYTF
TRBV28	TRBD1	TRBJ2-7	.	TGTGCCAGCCGCACAGGGGCCTCCTACGAGCAGTACTTC	CASRTGASYEQYF
TRBV6-5	.	TRBJ1-2	.	TGTGCTGTAGGGGACTATGGCTACACCTTC	CAVGDYGYTF
TRBV7-2	TRBD2	TRBJ2-3	many	TGTGCCAGCAGCTCCCAGCGGGGAACAGATACGCAGTATTTT	CASSSQRGTDTQYF
TRBV16	TRBD1	TRBJ1-6	.	TGTGCCAGCAGCCAACCCGAAACAGGGGGCACCACCTATAATTCACCCCTCCACTTT	CASSQPETGGTTYNSPLHF
TRBV28	.	TRBJ2-5	.	TGTGCCAGCAGTTTCTATGAGACCCAGTACTTC	CASSFYETQYF
TRBV3-1/TRBV3-2	TRBD2	TRBJ2-1	.	TGTGCCAGCAGCGACACTAGCGTTGTTGGGAATGAGCAGTTCTTC	CASSDTSVVGNEQFF
TRBV24-1	TRBD1	TRBJ2-2	few	TGTGCCACCAGTGACCCCGGGACAGGGGGAACCGGGGAGCTGTTTTTT	CATSDPGTGGTGELFF
TRBV11-1	.	TRBJ1-6	.	TGTGCCAGCAGCCGTACAGGGAATAATTCACCCCTCCACTTT	CASSRTGNNSPLHF
TRBV5-4	.	TRBJ1-1	few	TGTGCCAGCAGCTTAACCAGGGGGAACACTGAAGCTTTCTTT	CASSLTRGNTEAFF